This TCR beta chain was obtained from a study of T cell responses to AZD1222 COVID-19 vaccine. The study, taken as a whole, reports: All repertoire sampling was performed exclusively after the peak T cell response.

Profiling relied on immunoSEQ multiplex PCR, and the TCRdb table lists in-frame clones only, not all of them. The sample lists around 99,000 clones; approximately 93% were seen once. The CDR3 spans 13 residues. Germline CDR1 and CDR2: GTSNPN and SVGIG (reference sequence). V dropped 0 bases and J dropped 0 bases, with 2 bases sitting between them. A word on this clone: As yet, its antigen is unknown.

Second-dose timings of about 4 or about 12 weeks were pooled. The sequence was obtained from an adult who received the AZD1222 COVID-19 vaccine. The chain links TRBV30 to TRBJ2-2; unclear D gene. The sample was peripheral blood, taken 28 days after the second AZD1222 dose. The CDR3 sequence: CAWSVSNTGELFF. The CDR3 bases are TGTGCCTGGAGTGTATCGAACACCGGGGAGCTGTTTTTT.